This is a list of T cell receptor beta chains from one sample in a study of T cells in Graves' hyperthyroidism and ophthalmopathy. TCRdb reanalysed the multiplex PCR reads using MiXCR and keeps one entry per CDR3 protein. Seen here are around 250,000 distinct CDR3 sequences, 13% to 15% observed once, and the top ten hold more than 10%. The sample was blood. These receptors originate from a woman in her 40s with Graves' hyperthyroidism that later progressed to Graves' ophthalmopathy. Each CDR3 is given with its conserved first and last residue. A D gene is named only where the DNA matches it firmly. A row's size may be missing; if present it is once, few, many or a size class.

TRBJ1-5 | many | TRBV15 | . | CATSTFRGILTHSNQPQHF | TGTGCCACCAGCACTTTCCGGGGGATCCTCACACATAGCAATCAGCCCCAGCATTTT
TRBJ2-2 | . | TRBV7-4 | . | CAGSLVRTMNTGELFF | TGTGCCGGCAGCTTAGTGAGGACTATGAACACCGGGGAGCTGTTTTTT
TRBJ2-5 | many | TRBV7-6 | . | CASTATGTGGETQYF | TGTGCCAGCACCGCGACGGGAACCGGGGGTGAGACCCAGTACTTC
TRBJ1-1 | many | TRBV12-3/TRBV12-4 | . | CASNYGGDTEAFF | TGTGCCAGCAACTATGGGGGCGACACTGAAGCTTTCTTT
TRBJ2-7 | . | TRBV5-1 | . | CASSLLEGRNYEQYF | TGCGCCAGCAGCTTACTAGAAGGGCGCAACTACGAGCAGTACTTC
TRBJ1-1 | many | TRBV28 | . | CASSFARGTEAFF | TGTGCCAGCAGTTTCGCACGGGGGACTGAAGCTTTCTTT
TRBJ1-3 | many | TRBV13 | . | CASSLGDRSGNTIYF | TGTGCCAGCAGCTTAGGCGACCGCTCTGGAAACACCATATATTTT
TRBJ2-7 | many | TRBV7-2 | TRBD2 | CASSPGLGFDEQYF | TGTGCCAGCAGCCCGGGACTAGGATTCGACGAGCAGTACTTC
TRBJ1-4 | few | TRBV6-1 | . | CASRERGGNEKLFF | TGTGCCAGCAGAGAGAGGGGGGGTAATGAAAAACTGTTTTTT
TRBJ2-4 | many | TRBV12-3/TRBV12-4 | TRBD1 | CASSQGAAKNIQYF | TGTGCCAGCAGTCAGGGGGCGGCCAAAAACATTCAGTACTTC
TRBJ2-3 | many | TRBV12-3/TRBV12-4 | . | CASSATSLSTSTDTQYF | TGTGCCAGCAGTGCAACCTCGCTAAGTACTAGCACAGATACGCAGTATTTT
TRBJ2-2 | once | TRBV7-6 | . | CASSLGSGPRAGELFF | TGTGCCAGCAGCTTAGGATCGGGACCTCGAGCCGGGGAGCTGTTTTTT
TRBJ2-3 | many | TRBV5-5 | TRBD2 | CASSAPLLAGGSDTQYF | TGTGCCAGCAGCGCACCGTTATTGGCGGGAGGTTCAGATACGCAGTATTTT
TRBJ2-6 | . | TRBV20-1 | . | CSAMSSGANVLTF | TGCAGTGCTATGAGCTCTGGGGCCAACGTCCTGACTTTC
TRBJ2-1 | many | TRBV27 | . | CASSFQLAFQAEQFF | TGTGCCAGCAGTTTCCAACTAGCCTTCCAGGCTGAGCAGTTCTTC
TRBJ2-7 | many | TRBV10-2 | TRBD2 | CASSEERETSYEQYF | TGCGCCAGCAGTGAGGAGCGGGAGACTTCCTACGAGCAGTACTTC
TRBJ2-5 | few | TRBV4-1 | . | CASSRTPPGAQYF | TGCGCCAGCAGCCGGACCCCGCCGGGTGCCCAGTACTTC
TRBJ2-5 | . | TRBV12-3/TRBV12-4 | TRBD1 | CASSFGQGRQETQYF | TGTGCCAGCAGTTTCGGACAGGGTCGTCAAGAGACCCAGTACTTC
TRBJ2-5 | many | TRBV18 | . | CASSPSLETQYF | TGTGCCAGCTCACCATCCCTAGAGACCCAGTACTTC
TRBJ2-1 | . | TRBV28 | TRBD2 | CASSQAASGNYYNEQFF | TGTGCCAGCAGCCAAGCCGCTAGCGGGAACTACTACAATGAGCAGTTCTTC
TRBJ2-2 | many | TRBV9 | TRBD2 | CASSVSRLAGAMTGELFF | TGTGCCAGCAGCGTCTCCAGACTAGCGGGAGCCATGACCGGGGAGCTGTTTTTT
TRBJ2-5 | many | TRBV28 | TRBD2 | CASSSGPLAGIQETQYF | TGTGCCAGCAGCTCCGGGCCCCTAGCGGGGATTCAAGAGACCCAGTACTTC
TRBJ2-3 | many | TRBV5-1 | TRBD2 | CASSPPGLAGRRGDTQYF | TGCGCCAGCAGCCCTCCGGGACTAGCGGGAAGGAGGGGAGATACGCAGTATTTT
TRBJ2-4 | many | TRBV12-3/TRBV12-4 | TRBD2 | CASRQYSGRTKNIQYF | TGTGCCAGCAGGCAGTATAGCGGGAGAACCAAAAACATTCAGTACTTC
TRBJ2-5 | many | TRBV7-9 | . | CASGPARETQYF | TGTGCCAGCGGACCAGCGCGGGAGACCCAGTACTTC
TRBJ1-5 | few | TRBV9 | . | CASSVTGLEDQPQHF | TGTGCCAGCAGCGTAACGGGTCTGGAGGATCAGCCCCAGCATTTT
TRBJ2-7 | few | TRBV3-1 | TRBD1 | CASSQFTGAMGQYF | TGTGCCAGCAGCCAATTTACAGGGGCCATGGGGCAGTACTTC
TRBJ2-7 | many | TRBV2 | TRBD2 | CASRGTSDYEQYF | TGTGCCAGCAGAGGGACTAGCGACTACGAGCAGTACTTC
TRBJ1-5 | many | TRBV27 | . | CASRPVGQGNQPQHF | TGTGCCAGCAGGCCAGTGGGGCAGGGAAATCAGCCCCAGCATTTT
TRBJ2-1 | many | TRBV6-5 | TRBD2 | CASSYQTGTSGFNEQFF | TGTGCCAGCAGTTACCAGACCGGGACTAGCGGGTTTAATGAGCAGTTCTTC
TRBJ2-1 | few | TRBV20-1 | TRBD2 | CSARDRTGTSGNQYEQFF | TGCAGTGCTAGAGATCGAACCGGGACTAGCGGGAATCAGTATGAGCAGTTCTTC
TRBJ2-7 | many | TRBV28 | . | CASSLGVAPLYEQYF | TGTGCCAGCAGTTTGGGAGTAGCTCCCCTCTACGAGCAGTACTTC
TRBJ2-7 | many | TRBV7-3 | TRBD1 | CASSLVGQGAEQYF | TGTGCCAGCAGCTTAGTCGGACAGGGGGCCGAGCAGTACTTC
TRBJ2-2 | many | TRBV4-1 | TRBD1 | CASSQRTGGLPVTGELFF | TGCGCCAGCAGCCAGCGGACAGGGGGCCTCCCGGTTACCGGGGAGCTGTTTTTT
TRBJ1-1 | many | TRBV2 | . | CASSGGGLSEAFF | TGTGCCAGCAGCGGTGGTGGGTTATCGGAAGCTTTCTTT
TRBJ2-7 | . | TRBV3-1 | TRBD2 | CASSQGTSGNHYEQYF | TGTGCCAGCAGCCAAGGGACTAGCGGGAACCACTACGAGCAGTACTTC